The 20 T cell receptor beta chains below were found in one sample sequenced in a study of blood T cells in healthy people across ages. Then a second PCR, running about 6 to 12 cycles, was carried out with a sample-barcoded 5' primer and a J-beta primer mix. TCRdb analysed the 5' RACE reads with MiXCR anew, one entry per CDR3 protein. The sample carries around 800,000 distinct CDR3 sequences, roughly 24% recorded once. These same data were also listed under a study on T cells of mothers and their children.

The sample consisted of blood. These receptors all come from a boy between 10 and 17 years old in good health.

The J gene is TRBJ2-1, the V gene TRBV29-1; no definite D call. Germline CDR1 SQVTM, CDR2 ANQGSEA. The CDR3 length is 11 residues. V was clipped by 4 bases and J by 5 bases, with 6 bases between them. The CDR3 DNA reads as TGCAGCGTTGTTGCGGACAATGAGCAGTTCTTC. Its protein product is CSVVADNEQFF.

This chain connects TRBV12-3 or TRBV12-4 to TRBJ2-1; no clear D gene. V was pared by 3 bases and J by 3 bases, with 12 bases between. The CDR3 contains 15 residues. The CDR3 sequence: CASSLLGSNYNEQFF. As DNA, the CDR3 is TGTGCCAGCAGTTTGTTGGGCTCTAACTACAATGAGCAGTTCTTC.

The genes are TRBV20-1 and TRBJ1-2, with D possibly matching TRBD1 (5 bases). V was pared by 0 bases and J by 4 bases, with 12 bases between. Germline-derived CDR1 and CDR2 are DFQATT and SNEGSKA (reference sequence). The CDR3 runs 14 residues. This CDR3 reads CSAREQGIPYGYTF. CDR3 sequence (DNA): TGCAGTGCTAGAGAGCAGGGTATCCCCTATGGCTACACCTTC.

This clonotype occurred a few times. This sequence joins TRBV7-9 and TRBJ1-4; a possible D gene is TRBD1 (6 bases). V lost 5 bases and J 2 bases, leaving 15 bases between the germline ends. Per the germline V gene, CDR1 is SEHNR and CDR2 is FQNEAQ (reference sequence). This CDR3 has 16 residues. The CDR3 coding sequence is TGTGCCAGCAGCCGGAGCCTGGGGGCTACTAATGAAAAACTGTTTTTT. Its translation is CASSRSLGATNEKLFF.

The rearrangement uses TRBV5-1 and TRBJ2-1; the D gene is possibly TRBD1 (6 bases). CDR1 is SGHRS, CDR2 YFSETQ, per germline. With 4 bases removed from V and 2 bases from J, the gap between germline ends came to 19 bases. The CDR3 is 17 amino acids. DNA of the CDR3: TGCGCCAGCAGCATCTCCGGACAGCTAGGAACCTACAATGAGCAGTTCTTC. It codes for CASSISGQLGTYNEQFF. The whole variable domain, remainder taken from reference TRBV5-1 and TRBJ2-1, is KAGVTQTPRYLIKTRGQQVTLSCSPISGHRSVSWYQQTPGQGLQFLFEYFSETQRNKGNFPGRFSGRQFSNSRSEMNVSTLELGDSALYLCASSISGQLGTYNEQFFGPGTRLTVL.

The V call is TRBV27, the J call TRBJ2-5; 10 positions match TRBD2. Gene TRBJ2-1 matches the end of the DNA better, so the J call may be wrong. Germline V lookup: CDR1 MNHEY, CDR2 SMNVEV (reference sequence). There are 14 residues in the CDR3. The CDR3 here is CASRLAGRYNEQFF. CDR3 DNA: TGTGCCAGCAGACTAGCGGGGCGTTACAATGAGCAGTTCTTC.

In this sample, this clonotype turned up a few times. The chain employs TRBV6-1 and TRBJ2-7; 10 bases align to TRBD2. CDR3 length equals 16 residues. V lost 0 bases, J lost 5 bases, and 7 bases stayed unmatched. Germline assignment: CDR1 MNHNS and CDR2 SASEGT. The CDR3 DNA reads as TGTGCCAGCAGTGAAGCGCTAAAACTAGCGGGAAACGAGCAGTACTTC. It translates to CASSEALKLAGNEQYF.

CDR3 sequence: CASSLLRDYQETQYF. Written as DNA, the CDR3 is TGTGCCAGCAGTTTATTAAGGGACTACCAAGAGACCCAGTACTTC. The chain is built from TRBV12-3 or TRBV12-4 and TRBJ2-5, with a tentative D call TRBD2 (6 bases). Trimming pared 2 bases from V and 0 bases from J, leaving 10 bases between. This CDR3 spans 15 amino acids.

CDR3: CASSVGGLDLPYEQYF. CDR3 coding DNA: TGTGCCAGCAGCGTAGGAGGGTTGGACCTCCCCTACGAGCAGTACTTC. The chain has TRBV9 and TRBJ2-5; possibly TRBD2 for D (5 bases). The DNA end is a closer match to TRBJ2-7, so the J assignment may be wrong. Germline V gives CDR1 SGDLS, CDR2 YYNGEE. This CDR3 spans 16 amino acids.

The J gene is TRBJ1-2, the V gene TRBV7-9; D is unclear. In germline, CDR1 is SEHNR, CDR2 FQNEAQ (reference sequence). The length of the CDR3 is 13 residues. With 5 bases removed from V and 6 bases from J, the gap between germline ends came to 13 bases. The CDR3 region is CASSPDTYDGYTF. The CDR3 DNA reads as TGTGCCAGCAGCCCAGACACATACGATGGCTACACCTTC. Based on the CDR3 plus reference TRBV7-9 and TRBJ1-2, the full variable domain is DTGVSQNPRHKITKRGQNVTFRCDPISEHNRLYWYRQTLGQGPEFLTYFQNEAQLEKSRLLSDRFSAERPKGSFSTLEIQRTEQGDSAMYLCASSPDTYDGYTFGSGTRLTVV.

This clonotype appeared a few times. The chain employs TRBV6-1 and TRBJ2-5, with 10 bases identical to TRBD2. J lost 5 bases, V lost 7 bases, and 7 bases had no gene match. From germline, CDR1 is MNHNS and CDR2 SASEGT. The CDR3 runs to 14 residues. CDR3 protein: CASTRQAGGETQYF. In DNA, the CDR3 is TGTGCCAGCACCCGGCAAGCGGGGGGGGAGACCCAGTACTTC.

This clonotype was seen only a few times. This chain uses TRBV2 with TRBJ1-5; D ambiguous. The CDR3 length is 12 residues. The V gene lost 8 bases and the J gene lost 2 bases, with 7 bases spanning the gap. Germline CDR1 SNHLY, CDR2 FYNNEI. The CDR3 loop reads CASQRGNQPQHF. The CDR3 DNA is TGTGCCAGCCAAAGAGGCAATCAGCCCCAGCATTTT. Together with reference TRBV2 and TRBJ1-5, the CDR3 gives the full variable domain: EPEVTQTPSHQVTQMGQEVILRCVPISNHLYFYWYRQILGQKVEFLVSFYNNEISEKSEIFDDQFSVERPDGSNFTLKIRSTKLEDSAMYFCASQRGNQPQHFGDGTRLSIL.

The V gene is TRBV4-2, the J gene TRBJ2-1; TRBD2 agrees at 13 bases. The germline gives CDR1 LGHNA, CDR2 YNFKEQ. Trimming took 4 bases from V and 0 from J; bases not matched to a gene: 3. The CDR3 runs to 17 residues. CDR3 in amino acids: CASSRTSGGSSYNEQFF. The CDR3 bases are TGTGCCAGCAGCCGGACTAGCGGGGGAAGCTCCTACAATGAGCAGTTCTTC.

The chain is built from TRBV2 and TRBJ2-5; 7 nucleotides agree with TRBD1. The germline V gene encodes CDR1 SNHLY and CDR2 FYNNEI. CDR3 length: 13 residues. V lost 0 bases, J lost 11 bases, and 6 bases stayed unmatched. The CDR3 sequence is CASSEARQGQQYF. The CDR3 region has the DNA TGTGCCAGCAGTGAAGCCCGACAGGGCCAGCAGTACTTC.

This clonotype appeared a few times. This chain joins TRBV7-2 and TRBJ2-1, with D possibly TRBD1 on 6 matching bases. The CDR3 runs 15 residues. The germline V gene has CDR1 SGHTA and CDR2 FQGNSA. Trimming took off 1 base at V and 4 bases at J, with 11 bases between the two ends. In nucleotides, the CDR3 is TGTGCCAGCAGCTTAGGTGGGGGACAATACAATGAGCAGTTCTTC. Translated, it gives CASSLGGGQYNEQFF.

This chain links TRBV18 with TRBJ2-7; perhaps TRBD1 as D (7 bases). The CDR3 runs 15 residues. V lost 0 bases and J 3 bases, leaving 12 bases between the germline ends. From germline, CDR1 is KGHSH and CDR2 LQKENI. The CDR3 loop is CASSPPQGGGYEQYF. In nucleotides, the CDR3 is TGTGCCAGCTCACCACCCCAGGGGGGAGGCTACGAGCAGTACTTC.

This clonotype showed up just a few times. The chain is built from TRBV28 and TRBJ2-7; maybe TRBD2 (6 bases). Germline V gene sequence: CDR1 MDHEN, CDR2 SYDVKM. Trimming removed 7 bases at V and 1 base at J, with 17 bases between. The CDR3 contains 15 residues. The CDR3 sequence is CASTRGGFRSYEQYF. The CDR3 DNA is TGTGCCAGCACCAGAGGAGGGTTTCGTTCCTACGAGCAGTACTTC.

The sample holds a few counts of this clonotype. The chain couples TRBV9 to TRBJ2-7, with TRBD2 as a possible D gene (5 bases). The CDR3 consists of 15 residues. CDR1 and CDR2 (germline): SGDLS, YYNGEE. V shed 3 bases and J shed 6 bases, with 19 bases lying between them. CDR3 residues: CASSGSIGGGGEQYF. CDR3 nucleotide sequence: TGTGCCAGCAGCGGCTCAATCGGAGGCGGAGGCGAGCAGTACTTC.

This clonotype was recorded a few times. The chain combines TRBV29-1 with TRBJ2-2, with 11 positions matching TRBD2. This CDR3 has 14 amino acids. The junction had 0 bases not matched to a gene; V was cut back by 0 bases and J by 6 bases. The germline CDR1 and CDR2 sequences are SQVTM and ANQGSEA. The DNA for the CDR3 is TGCAGCGTTGAAGAGGGACTAGCGGCCGGGGAGCTGTTTTTT. It encodes CSVEEGLAAGELFF.

This clonotype was seen a few times. V is TRBV6-5 and J is TRBJ2-5; 7 nucleotides align to TRBD1. This CDR3 has 12 amino acids. J gave up 6 bases and V 6 bases, and 4 bases lay outside the gene matches. Germline CDR1 reads MNHEY; CDR2 reads SVGAGI. The CDR3 protein is CASSRRGKTQYF. As DNA, the CDR3 is TGTGCCAGCAGCCGCAGGGGGAAGACCCAGTACTTC.